This TCR beta chain was sequenced during a study of shared T cell receptors in the human thymus. Only in-frame clones appear in the TCRdb table, and some are missing; sequencing was by immunoSEQ multiplex PCR. The sample carries some 700,000 clones, around 87% recorded once. The CDR3 loop spans 16 amino acids. Per the germline V gene, CDR1 is LNHNV and CDR2 is YYDKDF (reference sequence). V dropped 1 base and J dropped 0 bases, with 7 bases sitting between them. These data were likewise used in another study, on human thymus T cells. As that study records: Donors were healthy Finnish infants having corrective surgery for congenital heart defects. Thymus tissue for the work was resected from patients undergoing corrective heart surgery.

This sequence originates from a boy younger than two with a congenital heart defect. V gene TRBV15 combines with J gene TRBJ2-6; D is uncertain. Sequencing was done on a sample of thymocytes. This CDR3 is CATSRAQLSGANVLTF. CDR3 nucleotide sequence: TGTGCCACCAGCAGAGCACAGCTCTCTGGGGCCAACGTCCTGACTTTC.